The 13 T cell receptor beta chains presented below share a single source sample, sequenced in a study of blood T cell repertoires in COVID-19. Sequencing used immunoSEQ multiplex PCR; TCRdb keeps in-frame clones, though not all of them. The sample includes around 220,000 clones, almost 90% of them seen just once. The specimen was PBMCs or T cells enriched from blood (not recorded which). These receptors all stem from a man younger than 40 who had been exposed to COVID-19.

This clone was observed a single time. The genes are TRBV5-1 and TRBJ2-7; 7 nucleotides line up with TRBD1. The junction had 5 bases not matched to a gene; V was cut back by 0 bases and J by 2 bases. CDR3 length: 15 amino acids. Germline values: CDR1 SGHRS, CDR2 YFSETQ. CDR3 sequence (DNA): TGCGCCAGCAGCTTGGGACAGGGTGGCCCCTACGAGCAGTACTTC. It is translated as CASSLGQGGPYEQYF. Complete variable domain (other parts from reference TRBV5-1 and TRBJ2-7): KAGVTQTPRYLIKTRGQQVTLSCSPISGHRSVSWYQQTPGQGLQFLFEYFSETQRNKGNFPGRFSGRQFSNSRSEMNVSTLELGDSALYLCASSLGQGGPYEQYFGPGTRLTVT.

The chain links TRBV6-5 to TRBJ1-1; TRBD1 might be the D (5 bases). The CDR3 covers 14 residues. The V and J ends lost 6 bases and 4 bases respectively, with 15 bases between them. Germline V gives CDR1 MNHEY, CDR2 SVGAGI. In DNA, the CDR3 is TGTGCCAGCAGACCGACAGTAGGGGCCACTGAAGCTTTCTTT. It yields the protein CASRPTVGATEAFF.

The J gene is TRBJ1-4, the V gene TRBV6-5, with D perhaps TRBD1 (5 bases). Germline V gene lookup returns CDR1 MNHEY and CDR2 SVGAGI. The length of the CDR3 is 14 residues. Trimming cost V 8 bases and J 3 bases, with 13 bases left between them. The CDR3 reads CASSDSPSNEKLFF. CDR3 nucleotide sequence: TGTGCCAGCTCCGACAGCCCTTCTAATGAAAAACTGTTTTTT.

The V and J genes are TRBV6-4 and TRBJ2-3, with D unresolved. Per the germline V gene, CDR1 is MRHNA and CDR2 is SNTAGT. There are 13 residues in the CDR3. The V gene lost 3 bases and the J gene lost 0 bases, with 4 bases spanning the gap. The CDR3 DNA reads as TGTGCCAGCAGTGAGCGGAGCACAGATACGCAGTATTTT. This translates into CASSERSTDTQYF.

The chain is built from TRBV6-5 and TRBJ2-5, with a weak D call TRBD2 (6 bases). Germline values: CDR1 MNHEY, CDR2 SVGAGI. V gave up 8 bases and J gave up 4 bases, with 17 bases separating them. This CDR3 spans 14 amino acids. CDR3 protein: CASCNRRRGETQYF. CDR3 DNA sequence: TGTGCCAGCTGCAACAGAAGGCGGGGAGAGACCCAGTACTTC.

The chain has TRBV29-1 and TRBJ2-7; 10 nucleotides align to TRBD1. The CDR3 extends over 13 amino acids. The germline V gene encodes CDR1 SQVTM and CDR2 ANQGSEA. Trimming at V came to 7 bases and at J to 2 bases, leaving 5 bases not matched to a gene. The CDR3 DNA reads TGCAGCGCCCGGGACAGGGGCCCCTACGAGCAGTACTTC. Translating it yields CSARDRGPYEQYF.

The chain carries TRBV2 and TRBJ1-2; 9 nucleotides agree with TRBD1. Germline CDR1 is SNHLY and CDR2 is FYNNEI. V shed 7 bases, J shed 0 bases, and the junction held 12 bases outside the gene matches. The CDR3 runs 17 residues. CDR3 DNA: TGTGCCAGCACCCCCGGGACAGGGATCTTTGCTAACTATGGCTACACCTTC. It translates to CASTPGTGIFANYGYTF. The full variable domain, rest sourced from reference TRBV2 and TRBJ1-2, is EPEVTQTPSHQVTQMGQEVILRCVPISNHLYFYWYRQILGQKVEFLVSFYNNEISEKSEIFDDQFSVERPDGSNFTLKIRSTKLEDSAMYFCASTPGTGIFANYGYTFGSGTRLTVV.

This chain's CDR3 is CASSPGEGTAYGYTF. The CDR3 coding sequence is TGTGCCAGCTCACCAGGAGAGGGGACAGCCTATGGCTACACCTTC. The chain employs TRBV18 and TRBJ1-2; TRBD1 agrees at 7 bases. Germline V gives CDR1 KGHSH, CDR2 LQKENI. The ends lost 2 bases at V and 4 bases at J; junction bases unmatched: 7. This CDR3 has 15 residues.

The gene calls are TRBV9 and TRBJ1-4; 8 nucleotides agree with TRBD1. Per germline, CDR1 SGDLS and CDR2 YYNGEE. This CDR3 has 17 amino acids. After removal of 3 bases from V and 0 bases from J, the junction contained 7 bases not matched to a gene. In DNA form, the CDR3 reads TGTGCCAGCAGCGCCCGCCAGGGGGCCCCAACTAATGAAAAACTGTTTTTT. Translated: CASSARQGAPTNEKLFF.

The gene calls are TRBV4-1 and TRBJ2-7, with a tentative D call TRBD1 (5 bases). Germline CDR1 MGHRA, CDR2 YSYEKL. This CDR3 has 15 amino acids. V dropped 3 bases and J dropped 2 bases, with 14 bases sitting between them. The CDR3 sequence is CASSHTLGLPYEQYF. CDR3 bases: TGCGCCAGCAGCCACACTCTGGGGCTTCCCTACGAGCAGTACTTC.

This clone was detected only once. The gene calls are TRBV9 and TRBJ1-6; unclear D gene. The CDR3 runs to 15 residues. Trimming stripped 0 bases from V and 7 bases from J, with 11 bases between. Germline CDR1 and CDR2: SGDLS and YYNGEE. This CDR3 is CASSVAAAANSPLHF. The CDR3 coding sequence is TGTGCCAGCAGCGTAGCGGCAGCAGCGAATTCACCCCTCCACTTT.

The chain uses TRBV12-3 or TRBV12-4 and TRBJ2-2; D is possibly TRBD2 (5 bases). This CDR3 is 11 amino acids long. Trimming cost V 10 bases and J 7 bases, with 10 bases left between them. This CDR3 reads CATRGNGELFF. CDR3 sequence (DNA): TGTGCCACTCGAGGGAACGGGGAGCTGTTTTTT.

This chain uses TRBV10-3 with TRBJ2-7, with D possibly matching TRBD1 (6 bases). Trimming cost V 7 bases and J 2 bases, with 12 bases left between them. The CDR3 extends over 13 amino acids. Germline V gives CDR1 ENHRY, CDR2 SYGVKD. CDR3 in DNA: TGTGCCATCAATCCTACAGGGACCTACGAGCAGTACTTC. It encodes CAINPTGTYEQYF.